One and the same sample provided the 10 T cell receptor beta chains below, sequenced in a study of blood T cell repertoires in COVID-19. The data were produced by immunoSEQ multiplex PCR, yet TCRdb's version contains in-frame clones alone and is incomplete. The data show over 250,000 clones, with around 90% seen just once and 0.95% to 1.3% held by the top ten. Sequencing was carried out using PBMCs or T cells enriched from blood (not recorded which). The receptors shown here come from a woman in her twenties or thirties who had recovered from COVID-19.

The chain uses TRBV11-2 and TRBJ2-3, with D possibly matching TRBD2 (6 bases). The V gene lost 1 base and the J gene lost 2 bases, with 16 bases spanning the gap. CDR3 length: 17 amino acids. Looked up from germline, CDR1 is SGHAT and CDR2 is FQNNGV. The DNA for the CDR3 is TGTGCCAGCAGCTTAGGGGCGGGGTATGGGGACACAGATACGCAGTATTTT. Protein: CASSLGAGYGDTDTQYF.

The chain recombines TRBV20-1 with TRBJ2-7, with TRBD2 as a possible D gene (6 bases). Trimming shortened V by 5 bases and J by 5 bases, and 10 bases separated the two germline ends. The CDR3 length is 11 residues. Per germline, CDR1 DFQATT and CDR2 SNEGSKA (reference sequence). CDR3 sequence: CSASSVNEQYF. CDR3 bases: TGCAGTGCTTCTAGCGTCAACGAGCAGTACTTC.

Written as DNA, the CDR3 is TGCGCCAGCAGCTCCCTAGCGGGAGGGTCGGACACCGGGGAGCTGTTTTTT. Its translation is CASSSLAGGSDTGELFF. This sequence joins TRBV5-1 and TRBJ2-2; 12 bases are a match to TRBD2. Germline V gene sequence: CDR1 SGHRS, CDR2 YFSETQ. Trimming took 3 bases from V and 3 from J; bases not matched to a gene: 6. This CDR3 is built from 17 residues.

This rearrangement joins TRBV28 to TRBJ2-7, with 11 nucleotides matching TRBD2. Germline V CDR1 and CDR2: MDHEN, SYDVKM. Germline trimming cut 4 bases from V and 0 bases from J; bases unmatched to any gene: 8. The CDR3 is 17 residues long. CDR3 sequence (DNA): TGTGCCAGCAGTTCCCCCTCGACTAGCGGGGCCTCCTACGAGCAGTACTTC. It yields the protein CASSSPSTSGASYEQYF.

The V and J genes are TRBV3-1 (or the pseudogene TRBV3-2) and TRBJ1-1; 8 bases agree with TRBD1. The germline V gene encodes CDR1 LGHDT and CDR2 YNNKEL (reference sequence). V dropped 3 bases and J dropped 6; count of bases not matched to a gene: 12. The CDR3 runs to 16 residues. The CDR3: CASSQVGQGGVAEAFF. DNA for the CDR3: TGTGCCAGCAGCCAGGTAGGACAGGGTGGGGTTGCTGAAGCTTTCTTT.

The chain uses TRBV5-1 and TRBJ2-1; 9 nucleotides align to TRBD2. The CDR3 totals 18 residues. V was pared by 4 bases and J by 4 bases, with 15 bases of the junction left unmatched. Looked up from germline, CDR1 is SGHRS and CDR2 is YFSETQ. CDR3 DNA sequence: TGCGCCAGCAGCGATTCCACTAGCGGGCCTGGGGCTTACAATGAGCAGTTCTTC. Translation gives CASSDSTSGPGAYNEQFF.

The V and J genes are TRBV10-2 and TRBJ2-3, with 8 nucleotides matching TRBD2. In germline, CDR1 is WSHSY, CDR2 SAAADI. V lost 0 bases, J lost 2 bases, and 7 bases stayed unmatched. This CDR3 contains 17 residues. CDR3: CASSESGSGRVTDTQYF. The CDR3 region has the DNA TGCGCCAGCAGTGAGTCGGGATCCGGGAGGGTCACAGATACGCAGTATTTT.

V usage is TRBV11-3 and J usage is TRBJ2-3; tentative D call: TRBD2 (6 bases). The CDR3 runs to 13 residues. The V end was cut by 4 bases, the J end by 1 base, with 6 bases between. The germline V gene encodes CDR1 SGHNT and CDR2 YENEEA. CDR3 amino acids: CASSSGGTDTQYF. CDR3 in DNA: TGTGCCAGCAGCTCGGGGGGCACAGATACGCAGTATTTT. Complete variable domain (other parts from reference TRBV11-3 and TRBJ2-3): EAGVVQSPRYKIIEKKQPVAFWCNPISGHNTLYWYLQNLGQGPELLIRYENEEAVDDSQLPKDRFSAERLKGVDSTLKIQPAELGDSAVYLCASSSGGTDTQYFGPGTRLTVL.

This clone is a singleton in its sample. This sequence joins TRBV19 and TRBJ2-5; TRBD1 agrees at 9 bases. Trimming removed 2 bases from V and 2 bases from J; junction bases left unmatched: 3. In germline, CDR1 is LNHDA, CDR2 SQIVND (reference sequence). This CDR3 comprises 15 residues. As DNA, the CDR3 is TGTGCCAGTAGTATACTGGGACAGGGACAAGAGACCCAGTACTTC. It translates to CASSILGQGQETQYF.

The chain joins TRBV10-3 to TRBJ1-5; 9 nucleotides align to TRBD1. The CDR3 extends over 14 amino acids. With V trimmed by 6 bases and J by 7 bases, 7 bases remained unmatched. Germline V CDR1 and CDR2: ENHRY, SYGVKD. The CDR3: CAISGQGTGQPQHF. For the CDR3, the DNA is TGTGCCATCAGCGGACAGGGGACGGGACAGCCCCAGCATTTT.